This T cell receptor (beta chain) was documented in a study of cytomegalovirus exposure and HLA in healthy donors. Notes on the study in general: In a later analysis, HLA-associated beta chains showed higher expansion and lower generation probabilities than comparable chains.

The CDR3 has 15 amino acids. V was shortened by 0 bases and J by 8 bases, with 15 bases between the two germline ends. Germline V gene sequence: CDR1 SGHRS, CDR2 YFSETQ. Primers: 60 Vbeta forward and 13 Jbeta reverse. Sequencing used immunoSEQ multiplex PCR; TCRdb keeps in-frame clones, though not all of them. The sample includes roughly 120,000 clones, about 81% of them seen just once. Concerning this clone itself: Antigen: not known.

The clonotype was recovered from a woman aged 25 to 39 in good health and CMV-seronegative. The chain has TRBV5-1 and TRBJ2-1; maybe TRBD1 (5 bases). What was sequenced was PBMCs. Written as DNA, the CDR3 is TGCGCCAGCAGCTTGGTTGTAGGGGCTCGAGATGAGCAGTTCTTC. The encoded protein is CASSLVVGARDEQFF.